Shown below are 26 T cell receptor beta chains from a single sample sequenced in a study of early T cells in non-severe SARS-CoV-2 infection. TCRdb reanalysed the 5' RACE reads using MiXCR and keeps one entry per CDR3 protein. This sample has over 85,000 distinct CDR3 sequences, with roughly 13% found just once. This material consisted of whole blood, taken at baseline. The source of these receptors is an adult who was a healthcare worker with PCR-confirmed SARS-CoV-2 infection or an uninfected control (not recorded which).

The rearrangement uses TRBV20-1 and TRBJ1-2; no clear D gene. The CDR3 sequence is 11 residues long. Germline V lookup: CDR1 DFQATT, CDR2 SNEGSKA (reference sequence). The V and J ends lost 5 bases and 5 bases respectively, with 9 bases between them. CDR3 loop: CSAFTQYGYTF. CDR3 DNA: TGCAGTGCTTTTACTCAGTATGGCTACACCTTC.

At least ten counts were recorded for this clonotype. This chain links TRBV19 with TRBJ1-5; TRBD1 is a possible D gene (6 bases). Looked up from germline, CDR1 is LNHDA and CDR2 is SQIVND (reference sequence). This CDR3 comprises 15 residues. V was shortened by 8 bases and J by 0 bases, with 14 bases between the two germline ends. DNA of the CDR3: TGTGCCAGTTGCAATAACAGGGTTAGCAATCAGCCCCAGCATTTT. It yields the protein CASCNNRVSNQPQHF.

This clonotype has just a few counts. V and J are TRBV4-2 and TRBJ2-1; TRBD1 matches 7 bases. V shed 3 bases, J shed 0 bases, and the junction held 8 bases outside the gene matches. The CDR3 runs to 17 residues. Germline lookup yields CDR1 LGHNA and CDR2 YNFKEQ. CDR3 in DNA: TGTGCCAGCAGCCAGAGGGGGCTTCAAACCTCCTACAATGAGCAGTTCTTC. As protein: CASSQRGLQTSYNEQFF.

The chain recombines TRBV13 with TRBJ2-7; TRBD1 aligns across 9 bases. Germline values: CDR1 PRHDT, CDR2 FYEKMQ (reference sequence). This CDR3 contains 14 residues. V trimming: 5 bases; J trimming: 5 bases; junction bases outside the gene matches: 7. CDR3 in DNA: TGTGCCAGCAGCGGACAGGGGATAGTTCACGAGCAGTACTTC. Encoded protein: CASSGQGIVHEQYF. The entire variable domain, with the rest obtained from reference TRBV13 and TRBJ2-7, is as follows: AAGVIQSPRHLIKEKRETATLKCYPIPRHDTVYWYQQGPGQDPQFLISFYEKMQSDKGSIPDRFSAQQFSDYHSELNMSSLELGDSALYFCASSGQGIVHEQYFGPGTRLTVT.

Concerning this clonotype: A much larger clone lies a single base off, so this may be a read error. V gene TRBV20-1 combines with J gene TRBJ1-1; possibly TRBD1 for D (6 bases). The V gene's germline CDR1 is DFQATT and CDR2 SNEGSKA (reference sequence). The CDR3 spans 14 residues. CDR3 bases: TGCAGTGCCCCAAACTACAGGGCGCAGACTGAAGCTTACTTT. Translation gives CSAPNYRAQTEAYF.

There are a few counts of this clonotype. J is TRBJ2-1 and V is TRBV7-8; D might be TRBD2 (5 bases). The germline CDR1 and CDR2 sequences are SGHVS and FQNEAQ. Trimming removed 5 bases at V and 4 bases at J, with 18 bases between. The CDR3 spans 16 residues. In DNA form, the CDR3 reads TGTGCCAGCAGCCCCATTCTAGGAGGTCTTTACAATGAGCAGTTCTTC. It translates to CASSPILGGLYNEQFF. Together with reference TRBV7-8 and TRBJ2-1, the CDR3 gives the full variable domain: GAGVSQSPRYKVAKRGQDVALRCDPISGHVSLFWYQQALGQGPEFLTYFQNEAQLDKSGLPSDRFFAERPEGSVSTLKIQRTQQEDSAVYLCASSPILGGLYNEQFFGPGTRLTVL.

The chain joins TRBV12-3 or TRBV12-4 to TRBJ2-3, with TRBD2 identical over 9 bases. V was pared by 6 bases and J by 2 bases, with 6 bases of the junction left unmatched. CDR3 length: 15 amino acids. The CDR3 nucleotides read TGTGCCAGCAGCTCGCGGGGGGGCCCCACAGATACGCAGTATTTT. Protein sequence: CASSSRGGPTDTQYF.

The chain links TRBV20-1 to TRBJ2-1, with a weak D call TRBD2 (5 bases). Germline CDR1 reads DFQATT; CDR2 reads SNEGSKA (reference sequence). The CDR3 totals 12 residues. The V end lost 3 bases, the J end lost 8 bases, and 11 bases lay between the germline ends. CDR3 coding DNA: TGCAGTGCTAGCCCTAGCTTCCATGAGCAGTTCTTC. It encodes CSASPSFHEQFF.

This clonotype was seen a handful of times. The rearrangement links TRBV5-8 to TRBJ2-2, with D uncertain. V was clipped by 0 bases and J by 9 bases, with 18 bases between them. Germline CDR1 and CDR2: SGHTS and YDEGEE. This CDR3 is 16 amino acids long. The CDR3 spells CASSLAIGTAIRELFF. The CDR3 nucleotides are TGTGCCAGCAGCTTGGCGATCGGTACAGCGATCAGGGAGCTGTTTTTT.

In its sample, this clonotype was seen a few times. The rearrangement uses TRBV20-1 and TRBJ2-7; 10 bases map to TRBD2. Germline V gene data show CDR1 as DFQATT and CDR2 as SNEGSKA (reference sequence). The V segment lost 1 base and the J segment 0 bases; nucleotides outside the gene matches: 9. CDR3 length: 17 amino acids. In DNA, the CDR3 is TGCAGTGCTAGAGTGGGGCTAGCGGGAGTTACCTCCTACGAGCAGTACTTC. It specifies CSARVGLAGVTSYEQYF.

The chain has TRBV25-1 and TRBJ1-6, with 8 positions matching TRBD1. Germline lookup yields CDR1 MGHDK and CDR2 SYGVNS. The V gene end was trimmed by 8 bases and the J gene end by 0 bases; junction bases not matched to a gene: 6. There are 16 residues in the CDR3. CDR3 nucleotides: TGTGCCAGCGGAGACCAGGGGGCCTCCTATAATTCACCCCTCCACTTT. This sequence encodes CASGDQGASYNSPLHF. Full variable domain (missing parts from reference TRBV25-1 and TRBJ1-6): EADIYQTPRYLVIGTGKKITLECSQTMGHDKMYWYQQDPGMELHLIHYSYGVNSTEKGDLSSESTVSRIRTEHFPLTLESARPSHTSQYLCASGDQGASYNSPLHFGNGTRLTVT.

The chain joins TRBV27 to TRBJ1-5, with 9 bases identical to TRBD1. CDR3 length equals 14 residues. The V and J ends lost 6 bases and 7 bases, in that order; junction bases with no gene match: 7. CDR1 MNHEY and CDR2 SMNVEV come from the germline V gene (reference sequence). The CDR3 loop is CASSIRQGDQPQHF. The CDR3 DNA reads TGTGCCAGCAGCATAAGACAGGGGGACCAGCCCCAGCATTTT.

The rearrangement links TRBV5-1 to TRBJ2-5; 14 bases align to TRBD2. V was clipped by 3 bases and J by 3 bases; unmatched bases: 10. Germline CDR1 reads SGHRS; CDR2 reads YFSETQ. The CDR3 runs to 18 residues. The CDR3, as DNA: TGCGCCAGCAGCTGGGGGACTAGCGGGAGTAGATTAAAAGAGACCCAGTACTTC. Translated, it gives CASSWGTSGSRLKETQYF.

The chain combines TRBV12-3 or TRBV12-4 with TRBJ2-2, with TRBD1 identical over 8 bases. The CDR3 extends over 16 amino acids. With 5 bases clipped from V and 1 base from J, the junction kept 6 bases outside the gene matches. The CDR3 bases are TGTGCCAGCAGTCCCAGGGACAGGCTGAACACCGGGGAGCTGTTTTTT. Encoded protein: CASSPRDRLNTGELFF.

The chain recombines TRBV10-3 with TRBJ1-4; no clear D gene. Per the germline V gene, CDR1 is ENHRY and CDR2 is SYGVKD. This CDR3 contains 12 residues. Trimming shortened V by 10 bases and J by 11 bases, and 17 bases separated the two germline ends. The CDR3 protein is CATSPDGVKLFF. For the CDR3, the DNA is TGTGCCACCAGCCCAGACGGGGTTAAACTGTTTTTT.

The chain joins TRBV7-9 to TRBJ2-2; tentative D call: TRBD1 (6 bases). Trimming took 4 bases from V and 0 from J, leaving 12 bases between them. Germline V CDR1 and CDR2: SEHNR, FQNEAQ (reference sequence). The CDR3 is made up of 16 amino acids. The CDR3, as DNA: TGTGCCAGCAGCTCGGGACAACCCGCGAACACCGGGGAGCTGTTTTTT. Its protein product is CASSSGQPANTGELFF.

The chain combines TRBV30 with TRBJ2-3; the D is unclear. V gave up 4 bases and J gave up 0 bases, with 8 bases separating them. The CDR3 is 13 residues long. Germline assignment: CDR1 GTSNPN and CDR2 SVGIG (reference sequence). CDR3 residues: CAWMPLSTDTQYF. CDR3 DNA sequence: TGTGCCTGGATGCCGCTGAGCACAGATACGCAGTATTTT.

This clonotype was seen a handful of times. The J gene is TRBJ1-2, the V gene TRBV20-1; possibly TRBD1 for D (6 bases). CDR1 DFQATT and CDR2 SNEGSKA come from the germline V gene (reference sequence). V was cut by 4 bases and J by 4 bases, with 13 bases left in between. This CDR3 has 13 residues. For the CDR3, the DNA is TGCAGTGCTAACGCCGGCAGGGGCTATGGCTACACCTTC. As protein: CSANAGRGYGYTF.

This clonotype was seen only a few times. This chain joins TRBV7-8 and TRBJ1-1; D may be TRBD1 (6 bases). The ends were cut back, 5 bases at V and 4 bases at J, with 17 bases in the middle. CDR1 is SGHVS and CDR2 is FQNEAQ in the germline V gene. The CDR3 runs 15 residues. CDR3: CASSGGALVGTEAFF. The CDR3 DNA follows: TGTGCCAGCAGCGGGGGGGCCCTAGTTGGCACTGAAGCTTTCTTT.

This clonotype turned up a few times. The chain has TRBV7-8 and TRBJ1-4; the D gene is possibly TRBD1 (5 bases). CDR3 size: 18 residues. V was cut by 0 bases and J by 2 bases, with 16 bases left in between. Germline V gene sequence: CDR1 SGHVS, CDR2 FQNEAQ. The CDR3 nucleotides are TGTGCCAGCAGCTTAGCGACTGAACAGGATCTGACTAATGAAAAACTGTTTTTT. Protein: CASSLATEQDLTNEKLFF.

This chain uses TRBV5-1 with TRBJ1-6; D is unresolved. Trimming stripped 3 bases from V and 10 bases from J, with 17 bases between. The CDR3 runs 15 residues. Germline V CDR1 and CDR2: SGHRS, YFSETQ. In DNA, the CDR3 is TGCGCCAGCAGCTCAGACGGAACCCTAGGATCACCCCTCCACTTT. As protein: CASSSDGTLGSPLHF.

This clonotype was detected many times. The V and J genes are TRBV19 and TRBJ2-7; perhaps TRBD1 as D (6 bases). This CDR3 region has 13 residues. CDR1 LNHDA and CDR2 SQIVND come from the germline V gene (reference sequence). V was cut by 5 bases and J by 3 bases, with 11 bases left in between. The CDR3 region is CASSPRTVYEQYF. For the CDR3, the DNA is TGTGCCAGTAGTCCGCGGACAGTCTACGAGCAGTACTTC.

This clonotype was observed a handful of times. This chain links TRBV20-1 with TRBJ2-7, with 7 nucleotides matching TRBD2. The CDR3 extends over 15 amino acids. The trim removed 0 bases at V and 2 bases at J, leaving 7 bases unmatched. Germline loops: CDR1 DFQATT, CDR2 SNEGSKA (reference sequence). CDR3 in amino acids: CSARDRASGPYEQYF. Written as DNA, the CDR3 is TGCAGTGCTAGAGATCGGGCTAGCGGACCCTACGAGCAGTACTTC.

The gene calls are TRBV18 and TRBJ1-4; D call uncertain. This CDR3 comprises 17 residues. Germline V gives CDR1 KGHSH, CDR2 LQKENI. V was shortened by 3 bases and J by 3 bases, with 17 bases between the two germline ends. The CDR3 loop reads CASSPMRLKAANEKLFF. DNA of the CDR3: TGTGCCAGCTCACCTATGCGCCTGAAGGCGGCTAATGAAAAACTGTTTTTT.

This clonotype was detected ten times or more. The chain is built from TRBV28 and TRBJ1-5; the match to TRBD1 covers 7 bases. Germline lookup yields CDR1 MDHEN and CDR2 SYDVKM. The ends lost 4 bases at V and 3 bases at J; junction bases unmatched: 15. CDR3 length: 18 residues. In DNA form, the CDR3 reads TGTGCCAGCAGTTCTCCCCCAGGGGGTGGGGACTCCAATCAGCCCCAGCATTTT. This sequence encodes CASSSPPGGGDSNQPQHF.

CDR3 loop: CSAGDGQGSTYEQYF. The CDR3 DNA reads as TGCAGTGCCGGGGATGGACAGGGTTCAACCTACGAGCAGTACTTC. The chain has TRBV20-1 and TRBJ2-7; 8 bases are shared with TRBD1. Germline CDR1 and CDR2: DFQATT and SNEGSKA (reference sequence). The length of the CDR3 is 15 residues. Unmatched junction bases numbered 12, after V lost 6 bases and J lost 2 bases.